One sample yielded the 20 T cell receptor beta chains listed below, sequenced in a study of metastatic and nonmetastatic thyroid tumors. With MiXCR, TCRdb reprocessed the PCR reads. The table includes some 22,000 clones, approximately 11% detected once. None of the patients had undergone any treatment ahead of thyroid surgery. The sequenced sample consisted of blood. The origin of the receptors is a female donor with papillary thyroid cancer or a benign thyroid nodule (not recorded which). Some clones in this sample may be carry-over from other donors' samples.

This clone appeared many times. The chain combines TRBV5-1 with TRBJ2-7; a possible D gene is TRBD1 (6 bases). Germline-derived CDR1 and CDR2 are SGHRS and YFSETQ. The CDR3 runs 13 residues. Trimming removed 0 bases at V and 3 bases at J, with 7 bases between. CDR3 sequence (DNA): TGCGCCAGCAGCTTGGGGACAGACTACGAGCAGTACTTC. It is translated as CASSLGTDYEQYF.

With regard to this clone: A read error may explain this, as a much larger clone is one base away. The same CDR3 also results from other DNA sequences found in this sample. The chain uses TRBV4-1 and TRBJ2-5, with unresolved D. The CDR3 is 13 amino acids. Germline CDR1 reads MGHRA; CDR2 reads YSYEKL. The CDR3 DNA is TGCGCAAGCAGCCAAGTTAGTGGAGAGACCCAGTACTTC. Translation gives CASSQVSGETQYF.

This clone has at least ten counts. The chain is built from TRBV27 and TRBJ2-7, with D possibly TRBD1 on 5 matching bases. V lost 2 bases and J lost 0, with 14 bases in between. CDR1 and CDR2 from the germline V gene are MNHEY and SMNVEV (reference sequence). The CDR3 consists of 16 residues. The CDR3 DNA reads as TGTGCCAGCAGTTTACAAGGACATATGAGCTCCTACGAGCAGTACTTC. The encoded protein is CASSLQGHMSSYEQYF.

This clone was detected ten times or more. The rearrangement joins TRBV2 to TRBJ2-5; 8 bases match TRBD1. J gave up 4 bases and V 6 bases, and 1 base lay outside the gene matches. Germline loops: CDR1 SNHLY, CDR2 FYNNEI. CDR3 length: 12 residues. CDR3 DNA sequence: TGTGCCAGCAGCAGGGGGCTAGAGACCCAGTACTTC. This translates into CASSRGLETQYF.

The V and J genes are TRBV15 and TRBJ2-7; D gene ambiguous. Germline CDR1 LNHNV, CDR2 YYDKDF (reference sequence). The V end lost 4 bases, the J end lost 3 bases, and 13 bases lay between the germline ends. The CDR3 totals 14 residues. The CDR3 spells CATSISGGVYEQYF. CDR3 bases: TGTGCCACCAGCATATCGGGTGGGGTCTACGAGCAGTACTTC. The full variable domain, in which reference TRBV15 and TRBJ2-7 provide the parts outside the CDR3, is DAMVIQNPRYQVTQFGKPVTLSCSQTLNHNVMYWYQQKSSQAPKLLFHYYDKDFNNEADTPDNFQSRRPNTSFCFLDIRSPGLGDTAMYLCATSISGGVYEQYFGPGTRLTVT.

This clone was recorded a few times. This chain connects TRBV6-2 or TRBV6-3 to TRBJ2-2, with 8 positions matching TRBD2. With V trimmed by 6 bases and J by 5 bases, 5 bases remained unmatched. The V gene's germline CDR1 is MNHEY and CDR2 SVGEGT. There are 14 residues in the CDR3. The CDR3 spells CASSSGSETGELFF. CDR3 bases: TGTGCCAGCAGCAGCGGGAGTGAGACCGGGGAGCTGTTTTTT.

This clone was counted ten times or more. The chain uses TRBV6-2 or TRBV6-3 and TRBJ2-5; TRBD2 is a possible D gene (6 bases). The CDR3 covers 15 residues. Trimming took 1 base from V and 0 from J, leaving 9 bases between them. The V gene's germline CDR1 is MNHEY and CDR2 SVGEGT. The CDR3 region is CASSYYPGDQETQYF. In DNA form, the CDR3 reads TGTGCCAGCAGTTACTACCCGGGAGACCAAGAGACCCAGTACTTC.

The chain joins TRBV27 to TRBJ1-6; D ambiguous. Trimming removed 6 bases from V and 1 base from J, with 10 bases in between. CDR3 length: 15 amino acids. The germline CDR1 and CDR2 sequences are MNHEY and SMNVEV (reference sequence). The CDR3 DNA follows: TGTGCCAGCAGCACGGGGAGATCCTATAATTCACCCCTCCACTTT. It yields the protein CASSTGRSYNSPLHF.

This clone showed up many times. V and J are TRBV4-3 and TRBJ2-2, with 7 nucleotides matching TRBD1. CDR3 length: 15 amino acids. Germline V gives CDR1 LGHNA, CDR2 YSLEER. The V and J ends lost 1 base and 3 bases, in that order; junction bases with no gene match: 2. The CDR3 is CASSQGTGYTGELFF. CDR3 coding DNA: TGCGCCAGCAGCCAAGGGACAGGATACACCGGGGAGCTGTTTTTT.

This clone is medium-sized in the sample. V and J are TRBV6-1 and TRBJ2-7; 7 bases align to TRBD1. Germline V lookup: CDR1 MNHNS, CDR2 SASEGT. This CDR3 spans 13 amino acids. Germline trimming cut 7 bases from V and 4 bases from J; bases unmatched to any gene: 7. CDR3 coding DNA: TGTGCCAGCACCCGAGGGGGCATATACGAGCAGTACTTC. Translation gives CASTRGGIYEQYF.

Details on this clone: Being one base from a much bigger clone, this may be a read error. V and J are TRBV4-1 and TRBJ2-3; no firm D call. The germline CDR1 and CDR2 sequences are MGHRA and YSYEKL. The CDR3 covers 15 residues. The CDR3 bases are TGCGCCAGCAGCCAAGCACTACCCCGCACAGATACGAAGTATTTT. Its protein is CASSQALPRTDTKYF.

Details on this clone: At one end, the junction sequence differs from germline, possibly due to a read error. This CDR3 reads CASSLRVVKVFEQYF. The CDR3, as DNA: TGTGCCAGTAGCTTAAGGGTTGTTAAGGTATTCGAGCAGTACTTC. The chain combines TRBV7-2 with TRBJ2-7, with D unclear. The CDR3 loop spans 15 amino acids. Per germline, CDR1 SGHTA and CDR2 FQGNSA.

This clone was observed a handful of times. A read error may account for a junction end that differs from germline. The gene calls are TRBV6-1 and TRBJ1-1; D is unclear. From germline, CDR1 is MNHNS and CDR2 SASEGT. This CDR3 has 14 amino acids. CDR3: CASGEEYKNTEAFF. The CDR3, as DNA: TGTGCCAGCGGTGAGGAGTACAAGAACACTGAAGCTTTCTTT.

Here the CDR3 reads CASSIGTGPGNTIYF. CDR3 in DNA: TGTGCCAGTAGTATAGGGACAGGCCCAGGAAACACCATATATTTT. The chain uses TRBV19 and TRBJ1-3, with 7 bases identical to TRBD1. The CDR3 has 15 amino acids. CDR1 is LNHDA and CDR2 is SQIVND in the germline V gene (reference sequence). J gave up 4 bases and V 1 base, and 4 bases lay outside the gene matches. Full variable domain (remainder filled in from reference TRBV19 and TRBJ1-3): DGGITQSPKYLFRKEGQNVTLSCEQNLNHDAMYWYRQDPGQGLRLIYYSQIVNDFQKGDIAEGYSVSREKKESFPLTVTSAQKNPTAFYLCASSIGTGPGNTIYFGEGSWLTVV.

This clone has just a few counts. With a much larger clone just one base away, this may be a read error. The rearrangement uses TRBV11-2 and TRBJ2-3; D call uncertain. The CDR3 consists of 15 residues. The V and J ends lost 5 bases and 0 bases respectively, with 12 bases between them. Germline values: CDR1 SGHAT, CDR2 FQNNGV. CDR3 nucleotides: TGTGCCAGCAGCCCCCATACAGCCAGCACAGATACGCAGTATTTT. Amino acid sequence: CASSPHTASTDTQYF.

This clone has ten or more counts. The chain is built from TRBV28 and TRBJ1-4; D possibly corresponds to TRBD1 (6 bases). CDR1 MDHEN and CDR2 SYDVKM come from the germline V gene. This CDR3 has 15 residues. The V end was cut by 2 bases, the J end by 8 bases, with 15 bases between. The CDR3 DNA sequence: TGTGCCAGCAGTTTAATATGGGGGGCGGTGGAAAAACTGTTTTTT. Residues: CASSLIWGAVEKLFF.

This clone was picked up many times. The chain carries TRBV27 and TRBJ2-3; 11 bases are a match to TRBD2. J lost 2 bases, V lost 2 bases, and 6 bases had no gene match. The CDR3 contains 17 residues. Germline CDR1 MNHEY, CDR2 SMNVEV (reference sequence). The CDR3 DNA sequence: TGTGCCAGCAGTTTAGCCGCGGGACTAGCGGACACAGATACGCAGTATTTT. It codes for CASSLAAGLADTDTQYF.

To note about this clone: Germline is not matched at one junction end, which may reflect a read error. The chain uses TRBV28 and TRBJ1-5; D gene unclear. Per germline, CDR1 MDHEN and CDR2 SYDVKM. The CDR3 covers 13 residues. In DNA, the CDR3 is TGTGCCAGCAGTTTCAGCGTTGGGCAGCCCGAGCATTTT. Protein product: CASSFSVGQPEHF.

The table lists this clone with many counts. The J gene is TRBJ1-1, the V gene TRBV6-1; no reliable D call. CDR1 and CDR2 (germline): MNHNS, SASEGT. The CDR3 length is 16 residues. The V end lost 6 bases, the J end lost 1 base, and 18 bases lay between the germline ends. As DNA, the CDR3 is TGTGCCAGCAGGGGTCGAGGCACCCGGGGGAACACTGAAGCTTTCTTT. Translating it yields CASRGRGTRGNTEAFF.

This clone has ten or more counts. J is TRBJ1-2 and V is TRBV19, with 7 bases that match TRBD1. Per the germline V gene, CDR1 is LNHDA and CDR2 is SQIVND (reference sequence). Trimming took 5 bases from V and 2 from J; bases not matched to a gene: 8. The CDR3 is 15 amino acids. The CDR3 nucleotides are TGTGCCAGTAGTCCAGGGGGGGGGTCCAACTATGGCTACACCTTC. This sequence encodes CASSPGGGSNYGYTF. Variable domain in full (rest from reference TRBV19 and TRBJ1-2): DGGITQSPKYLFRKEGQNVTLSCEQNLNHDAMYWYRQDPGQGLRLIYYSQIVNDFQKGDIAEGYSVSREKKESFPLTVTSAQKNPTAFYLCASSPGGGSNYGYTFGSGTRLTVV.